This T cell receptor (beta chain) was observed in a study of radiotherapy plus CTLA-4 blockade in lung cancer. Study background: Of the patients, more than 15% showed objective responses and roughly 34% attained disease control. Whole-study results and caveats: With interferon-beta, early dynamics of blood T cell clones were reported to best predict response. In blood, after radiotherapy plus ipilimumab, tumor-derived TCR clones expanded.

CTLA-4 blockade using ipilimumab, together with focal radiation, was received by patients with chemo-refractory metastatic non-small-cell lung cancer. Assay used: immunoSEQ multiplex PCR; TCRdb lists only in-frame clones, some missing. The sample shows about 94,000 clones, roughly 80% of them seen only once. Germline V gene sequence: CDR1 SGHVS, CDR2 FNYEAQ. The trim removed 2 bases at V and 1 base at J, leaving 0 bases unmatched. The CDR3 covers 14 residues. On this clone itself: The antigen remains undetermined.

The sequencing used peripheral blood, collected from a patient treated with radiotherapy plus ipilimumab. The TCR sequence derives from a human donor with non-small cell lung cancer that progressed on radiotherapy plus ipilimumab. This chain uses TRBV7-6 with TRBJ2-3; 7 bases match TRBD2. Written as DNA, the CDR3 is TGTGCCAGCAGCTTACTAGCGGGCACAGATACGCAGTATTTT. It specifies CASSLLAGTDTQYF.